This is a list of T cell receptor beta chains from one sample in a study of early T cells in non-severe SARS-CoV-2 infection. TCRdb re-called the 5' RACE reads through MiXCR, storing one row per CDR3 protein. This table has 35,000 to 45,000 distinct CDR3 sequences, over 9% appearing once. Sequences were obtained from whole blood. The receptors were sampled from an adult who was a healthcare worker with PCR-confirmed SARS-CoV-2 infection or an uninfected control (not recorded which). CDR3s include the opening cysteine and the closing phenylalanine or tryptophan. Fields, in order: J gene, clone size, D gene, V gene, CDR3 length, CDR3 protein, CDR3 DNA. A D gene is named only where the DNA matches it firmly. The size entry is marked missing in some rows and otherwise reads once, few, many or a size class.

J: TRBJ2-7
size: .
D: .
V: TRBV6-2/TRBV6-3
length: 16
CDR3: CASSDLKGTGTYEQYF
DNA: TGTGCCAGCAGTGACCTTAAGGGGACGGGGACCTACGAGCAGTACTTC

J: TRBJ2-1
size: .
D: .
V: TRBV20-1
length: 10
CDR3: CSPRNNEQFF
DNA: TGCAGTCCCAGGAACAATGAGCAGTTCTTC

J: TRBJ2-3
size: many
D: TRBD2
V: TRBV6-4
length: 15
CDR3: CASSETSGGQGTQYF
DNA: TGTGCCAGCAGTGAGACTAGCGGGGGACAAGGCACGCAGTATTTT

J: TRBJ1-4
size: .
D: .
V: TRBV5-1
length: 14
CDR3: CASPEGGRSEKLFF
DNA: TGCGCCAGCCCCGAGGGGGGGCGAAGTGAAAAACTGTTTTTT

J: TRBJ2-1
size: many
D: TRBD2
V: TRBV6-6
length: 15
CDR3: CASSYKREGRNEQFF
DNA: TGTGCCAGCAGTTACAAGCGGGAGGGCCGCAATGAGCAGTTCTTC

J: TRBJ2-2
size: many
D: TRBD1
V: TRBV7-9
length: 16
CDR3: CASTLEGGKNTGELFF
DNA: TGTGCCAGCACCCTTGAAGGGGGCAAGAACACCGGGGAGCTGTTTTTT

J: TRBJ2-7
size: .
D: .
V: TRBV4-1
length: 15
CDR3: CASSQGPGLSYEQYF
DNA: TGCGCCAGCAGCCAAGGTCCGGGTCTATCCTACGAGCAGTACTTC

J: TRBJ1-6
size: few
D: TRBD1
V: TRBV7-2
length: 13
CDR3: CASRTGSNSPLHF
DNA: TGTGCCAGCAGGACAGGGTCCAATTCACCCCTCCACTTT

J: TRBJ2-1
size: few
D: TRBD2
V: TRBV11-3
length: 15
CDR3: CASSQTTSGRREQFF
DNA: TGTGCCAGCAGTCAAACGACTAGCGGACGACGTGAGCAGTTCTTC

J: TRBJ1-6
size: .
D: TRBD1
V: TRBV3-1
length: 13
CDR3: CASRGTVDSPLHF
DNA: TGTGCCAGCAGGGGGACAGTCGATTCACCCCTCCACTTT

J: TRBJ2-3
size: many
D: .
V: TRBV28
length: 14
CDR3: CASSQSASTDTQYF
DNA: TGTGCCAGCAGCCAAAGCGCTAGCACAGATACGCAGTATTTT

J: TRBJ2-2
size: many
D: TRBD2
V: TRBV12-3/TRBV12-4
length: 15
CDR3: CASSSRLAGGGELFF
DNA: TGTGCCAGCAGTTCACGACTAGCGGGAGGAGGGGAGCTGTTTTTT

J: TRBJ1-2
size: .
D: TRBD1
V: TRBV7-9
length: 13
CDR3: CASSLGTGNGYTF
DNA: TGTGCCAGCAGCTTGGGGACAGGGAATGGCTACACCTTC

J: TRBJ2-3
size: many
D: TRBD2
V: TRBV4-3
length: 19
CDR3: CASSQAWGSGREDYDTQYF
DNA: TGCGCCAGCAGCCAAGCGTGGGGTAGCGGGAGGGAGGATTATGATACGCAGTATTTT

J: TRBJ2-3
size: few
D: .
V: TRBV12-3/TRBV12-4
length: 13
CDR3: CASEWTDTDTQYF
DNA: TGTGCCAGCGAATGGACAGACACAGATACGCAGTATTTT

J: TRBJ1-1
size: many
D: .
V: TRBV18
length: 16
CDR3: CASSPYDTTLNTEAFF
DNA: TGTGCCAGCTCACCATACGACACAACCTTGAACACTGAAGCTTTCTTT

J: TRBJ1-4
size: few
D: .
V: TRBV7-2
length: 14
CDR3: CASSHPAAREKLFF
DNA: TGTGCCAGCAGCCACCCCGCGGCTCGAGAAAAACTGTTTTTT

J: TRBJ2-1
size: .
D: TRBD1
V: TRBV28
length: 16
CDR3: CASSEAGTGDYNEQFF
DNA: TGTGCCAGCAGTGAAGCCGGGACAGGGGACTACAATGAGCAGTTCTTC

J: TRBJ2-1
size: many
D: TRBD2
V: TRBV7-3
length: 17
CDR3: CASSPRSPGGPHNEQFF
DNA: TGTGCCAGCAGCCCTCGATCGCCGGGGGGGCCCCACAATGAGCAGTTCTTC

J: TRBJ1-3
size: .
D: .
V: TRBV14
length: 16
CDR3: CASSPAGLLWGNTIYF
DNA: TGTGCCAGCAGCCCGGCAGGGCTCCTCTGGGGAAACACCATATATTTT

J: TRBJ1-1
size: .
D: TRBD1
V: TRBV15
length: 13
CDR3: CATLYDRDTEAFF
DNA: TGTGCCACCCTCTACGACAGGGACACTGAAGCTTTCTTT

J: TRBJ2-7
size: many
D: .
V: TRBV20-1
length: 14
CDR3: CSATTGSGSYEQYF
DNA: TGCAGTGCAACAACAGGGTCTGGGTCCTACGAGCAGTACTTC

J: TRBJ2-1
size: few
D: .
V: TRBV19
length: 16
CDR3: CASSIGNPSSYNEQFF
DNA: TGTGCCAGTAGTATAGGGAACCCGTCCTCCTACAATGAGCAGTTCTTC

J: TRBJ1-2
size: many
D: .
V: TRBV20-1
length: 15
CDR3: CSARDLAGNNYGYTF
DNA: TGCAGTGCTAGAGATCTAGCGGGGAATAACTATGGCTACACCTTC

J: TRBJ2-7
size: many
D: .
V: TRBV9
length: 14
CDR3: CASSVRDHSYEQYF
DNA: TGTGCCAGCAGCGTCAGGGACCACTCCTACGAGCAGTACTTC

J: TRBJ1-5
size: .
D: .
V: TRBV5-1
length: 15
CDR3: CASSRGLGDNQPQHF
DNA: TGCGCCAGCAGCCGGGGACTGGGGGACAATCAGCCCCAGCATTTT

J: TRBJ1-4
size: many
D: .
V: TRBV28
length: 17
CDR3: CASSLGLRAGTNEKLFF
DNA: TGTGCCAGCAGTTTAGGCTTGAGGGCGGGAACTAATGAAAAACTGTTTTTT

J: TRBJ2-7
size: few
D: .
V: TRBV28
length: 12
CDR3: CASRSGTYEQYF
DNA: TGTGCCAGCAGGTCGGGGACCTACGAGCAGTACTTC

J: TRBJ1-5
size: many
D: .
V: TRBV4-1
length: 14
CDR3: CASSQVGGNQPQHF
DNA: TGCGCCAGCAGCCAAGTAGGAGGGAATCAGCCCCAGCATTTT

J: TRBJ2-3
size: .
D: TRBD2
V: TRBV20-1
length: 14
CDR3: CSATGLAAADTQYF
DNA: TGCAGTGCTACCGGACTAGCGGCCGCAGATACGCAGTATTTT

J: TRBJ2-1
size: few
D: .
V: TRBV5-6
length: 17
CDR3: CASSSFGGHFIYNEQFF
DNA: TGTGCCAGCAGCTCTTTCGGCGGACACTTTATTTACAATGAGCAGTTCTTC

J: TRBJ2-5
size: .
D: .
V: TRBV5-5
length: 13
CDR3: CASSLSTEETQYF
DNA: TGTGCCAGCAGCTTGTCCACAGAAGAGACCCAGTACTTC

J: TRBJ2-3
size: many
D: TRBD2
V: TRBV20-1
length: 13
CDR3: CSAVSGDADTQYF
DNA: TGCAGTGCGGTAAGCGGGGACGCAGATACGCAGTATTTT

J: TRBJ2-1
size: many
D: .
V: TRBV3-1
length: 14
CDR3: CASSQDSVANEQFF
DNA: TGTGCCAGCAGCCAAGATAGTGTGGCAAATGAGCAGTTCTTC

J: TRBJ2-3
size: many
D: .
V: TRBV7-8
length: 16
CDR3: CASSSLGRLSPDTQYF
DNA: TGTGCCAGCAGCTCACTAGGACGGCTTAGTCCAGATACGCAGTATTTT

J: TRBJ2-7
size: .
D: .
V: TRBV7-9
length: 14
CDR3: CASSLGALGNEQYF
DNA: TGTGCCAGCAGCTTAGGGGCCCTCGGGAACGAGCAGTACTTC

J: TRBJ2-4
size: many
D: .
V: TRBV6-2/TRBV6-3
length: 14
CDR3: CASSWTASKNIQYF
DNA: TGTGCCAGCAGTTGGACGGCCTCCAAAAACATTCAGTACTTC

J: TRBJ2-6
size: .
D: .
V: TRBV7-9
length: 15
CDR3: CAHRDGGTGANVLTF
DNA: TGTGCACACCGGGACGGGGGTACTGGGGCCAACGTCCTGACTTTC

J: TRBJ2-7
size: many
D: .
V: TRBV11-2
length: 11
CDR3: CASSLGSEQYF
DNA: TGTGCCAGCAGCTTAGGCTCCGAGCAGTACTTC

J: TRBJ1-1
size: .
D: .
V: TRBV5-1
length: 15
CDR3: CASSLGLGVNTEAFF
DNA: TGCGCCAGCAGCTTGGGGCTGGGCGTGAACACTGAAGCTTTCTTT

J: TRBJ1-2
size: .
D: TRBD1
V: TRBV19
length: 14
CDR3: CASSPGQGGYGYTF
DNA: TGTGCCAGTAGTCCCGGACAGGGAGGGTATGGCTACACCTTC

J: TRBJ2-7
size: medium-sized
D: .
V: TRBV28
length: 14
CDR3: CASSLSGTTDEQYF
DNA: TGTGCCAGCAGTTTATCCGGGACCACAGACGAGCAGTACTTC

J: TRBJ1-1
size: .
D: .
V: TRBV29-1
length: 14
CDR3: CSVDPDNPNTEASF
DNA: TGCAGCGTTGATCCCGACAATCCGAACACTGAAGCTTCCTTT

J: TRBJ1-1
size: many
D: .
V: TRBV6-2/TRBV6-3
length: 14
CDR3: CASSAHGGTPEAFF
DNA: TGTGCCAGCAGCGCCCATGGGGGTACCCCTGAAGCTTTCTTT

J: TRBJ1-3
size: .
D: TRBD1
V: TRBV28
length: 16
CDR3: CASSHRQGISGNTIYF
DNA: TGTGCCAGCAGCCACAGACAGGGAATCTCTGGAAACACCATATATTTT

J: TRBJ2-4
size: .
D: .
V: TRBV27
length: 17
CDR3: CASSPQSGGRAKNIQYF
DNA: TGTGCCAGCAGTCCCCAGTCCGGGGGCCGCGCCAAAAACATTCAGTACTTC

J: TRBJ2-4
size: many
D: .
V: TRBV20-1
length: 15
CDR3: CSALPGQLAKNIQYF
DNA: TGCAGTGCCTTACCGGGACAATTAGCCAAAAACATTCAGTACTTC

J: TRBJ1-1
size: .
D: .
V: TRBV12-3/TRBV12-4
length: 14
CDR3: CASQRRTWDTEAFF
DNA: TGTGCCAGCCAGCGGCGGACATGGGACACTGAAGCTTTCTTT

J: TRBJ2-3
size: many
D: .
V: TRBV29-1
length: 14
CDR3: CSSYGGLNTDTQYF
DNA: TGCAGCTCATATGGGGGACTTAACACAGATACGCAGTATTTT

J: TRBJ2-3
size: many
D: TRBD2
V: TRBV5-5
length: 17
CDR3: CASSLEWASGFTDTQYF
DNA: TGTGCCAGCAGCTTGGAATGGGCTAGCGGTTTCACAGATACGCAGTATTTT

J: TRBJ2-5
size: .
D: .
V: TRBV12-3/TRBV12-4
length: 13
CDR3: CASRPGGGETQYF
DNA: TGTGCCAGCAGACCCGGTGGGGGGGAGACCCAGTACTTC

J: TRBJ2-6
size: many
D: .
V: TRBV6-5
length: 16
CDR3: CASSYSGGSGANVLTF
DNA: TGTGCCAGCAGTTACTCAGGGGGCTCTGGGGCCAACGTCCTGACTTTC

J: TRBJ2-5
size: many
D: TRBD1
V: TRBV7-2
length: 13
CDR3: CASSSTGWETQYF
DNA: TGTGCCAGCAGCTCGACAGGGTGGGAGACCCAGTACTTC